The rows below give T cell receptor beta chains drawn from one sample of a study of monozygotic twins with inflammatory bowel disease. Using the 5' RACE reads, TCRdb records one entry per CDR3 protein without DNA. This repertoire includes 93,000 or so distinct CDR3 sequences. The specimen was blood. These TCRs come from a human donor with ulcerative colitis or Crohn's disease, or a healthy co-twin of an affected twin (not recorded which). The CDR3 runs from the conserved cysteine through the conserved F or W.

cdr3_aa j_call v_call cdr3_length
CASSLGAGAEYEQYF TRBJ2-7 TRBV13 15
CASSFQLAGTDTQYF TRBJ2-3 TRBV5-1 15
CASSGSSEAFF TRBJ1-1 TRBV5-1 11
CASSSHRGADTQYF TRBJ2-3 TRBV7-3 14
CASSVDRREKTDIYNEQFF TRBJ2-1 TRBV9 19
CASSLTGRVINEQFF TRBJ2-1 TRBV5-6 15
CASSYPRDLAGAGEQYF TRBJ2-7 TRBV6-5 17
CAWRSGRAENEQFF TRBJ2-1 TRBV30 14
CASSPPPGWEKLFF TRBJ1-4 TRBV18 14
CASNGPSYTEAFF TRBJ1-1 TRBV5-1 13